This T cell receptor (beta chain) was recorded in a study of blood T cell repertoires in COVID-19. Trimming cost V 6 bases and J 3 bases; bases outside gene matches: 3. CDR1 and CDR2 (germline): MNHEY, SVGAGI. The CDR3 runs 14 residues. As originally analysed: Amplification of reference gene primers was used by the study to estimate nucleated cell counts. Sequencing was performed with immunoSEQ multiplex PCR; in TCRdb, only in-frame clones are kept and a portion is missing. V, J and clone size were drawn from that table, and D and trimming were deduced from the DNA. The sample holds around 250,000 clones; almost 85% are singletons and the top ten take roughly 5.3%.

The specimen was peripheral blood. This TCR was sampled from a man aged 50-60 years with active or convalescent COVID-19. The V call is TRBV6-5, the J call TRBJ2-7, with TRBD2 identical over 12 bases. The CDR3 loop reads CASRTSGSLYEQYF. DNA for the CDR3: TGTGCCAGCAGGACTAGCGGGAGTCTCTACGAGCAGTACTTC.